The subject of this entry is one T cell receptor (beta chain). Its antigen is as yet unknown. The germline V gene encodes CDR1 SGDLS and CDR2 YYNGEE. The CDR3 runs 16 residues. V lost 4 bases and J lost 3, with 17 bases in between. The data were taken from a study of cytomegalovirus exposure and HLA in healthy donors. General study findings and limits: In vitro work confirmed that a few CMV-associated chains recognize CMV antigens. Analysis was performed later, and it showed HLA-associated TCR beta chains to be more clonally expanded than equally common others.

PCR used 60 Vbeta primers and 13 Jbeta primers. The table came from immunoSEQ multiplex PCR; TCRdb's copy has only in-frame clones and leaves some out. This table has around 30,000 clones, roughly 44% appearing once. This TCR was sampled from a woman aged 50 to 60 in good health and CMV-seronegative. The V gene is TRBV9, the J gene TRBJ2-4, with D perhaps matching TRBD2 (5 bases). Sequenced input: PBMCs. CDR3 DNA: TGTGCCAGCAGCCCCCTCAGCCGGAGGATCAAAAACATTCAGTACTTC. It specifies CASSPLSRRIKNIQYF.